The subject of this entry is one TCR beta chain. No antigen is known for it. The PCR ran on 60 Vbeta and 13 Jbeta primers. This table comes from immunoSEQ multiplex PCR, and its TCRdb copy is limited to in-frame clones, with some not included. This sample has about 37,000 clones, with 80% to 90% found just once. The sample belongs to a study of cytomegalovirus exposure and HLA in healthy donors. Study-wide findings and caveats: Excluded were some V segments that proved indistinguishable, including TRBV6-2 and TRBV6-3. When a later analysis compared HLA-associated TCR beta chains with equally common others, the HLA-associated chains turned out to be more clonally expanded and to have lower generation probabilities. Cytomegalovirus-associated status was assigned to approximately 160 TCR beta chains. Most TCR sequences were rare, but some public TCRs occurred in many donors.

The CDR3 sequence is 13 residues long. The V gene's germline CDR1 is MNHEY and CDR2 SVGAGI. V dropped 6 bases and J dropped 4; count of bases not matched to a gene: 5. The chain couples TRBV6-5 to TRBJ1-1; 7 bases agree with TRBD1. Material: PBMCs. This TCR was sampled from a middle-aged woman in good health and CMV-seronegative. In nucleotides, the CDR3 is TGTGCCAGCAGCCCGGGACAGACCACTGAAGCTTTCTTT. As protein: CASSPGQTTEAFF.